This T cell receptor beta chain originates from a study of blood T cell repertoires in COVID-19. Germline CDR1 SGHTA, CDR2 FQGNSA. The CDR3 loop spans 14 amino acids. Trimming left V 3 bases short and J 4 bases short, with 9 bases between. This table comes from immunoSEQ multiplex PCR, and its TCRdb copy is limited to in-frame clones, with some not included. This table has some 200,000 clones, around 85% appearing once. The sample was PBMCs or T cells enriched from blood (not recorded which). The J gene is TRBJ1-4, the V gene TRBV7-2; no definite D call. The receptor comes from a woman between 40 and 55 years old with acute COVID-19. This CDR3 reads CASSLAGFNEKLFF. DNA of the CDR3: TGTGCCAGCAGCTTGGCAGGTTTTAATGAAAAACTGTTTTTT.